This T cell receptor (beta chain) was documented in a study of T cells in narcolepsy. Across the whole study: Healthy controls were enrolled alongside patients with narcolepsy type 1 or type 2.

Findings and limits, study-wide: Some memory CD4+ repertoires had no autoreactive clone sequences. Autoreactive HCRT-specific and TRIB2-specific clonotypes were marked in same-patient CSF-versus-blood CD4+ comparisons. Healthy controls reportedly lacked the autoreactive clonotypes serially found in patients' blood.

Trimming stripped 2 bases from V and 3 bases from J, with 6 bases between. The germline CDR1 and CDR2 sequences are SGHRS and YFSETQ. This CDR3 has 12 amino acids. The table lists this clone with a count of one. The antigen remains unidentified. Profiled with immunoSEQ multiplex PCR; TCRdb holds only in-frame clones, not every one. The repertoire holds about 20,000 clones, with about 80% as singletons. Sequencing was done on a sample of memory (CD45RA-) CD4+ T cells from blood. This TCR came from a human donor in good health. V and J are TRBV5-1 and TRBJ2-7; D remains unclear. The CDR3 DNA follows: TGCGCCAGCAGCTTAGACGGCTACGAGCAGTACTTC. As protein: CASSLDGYEQYF.